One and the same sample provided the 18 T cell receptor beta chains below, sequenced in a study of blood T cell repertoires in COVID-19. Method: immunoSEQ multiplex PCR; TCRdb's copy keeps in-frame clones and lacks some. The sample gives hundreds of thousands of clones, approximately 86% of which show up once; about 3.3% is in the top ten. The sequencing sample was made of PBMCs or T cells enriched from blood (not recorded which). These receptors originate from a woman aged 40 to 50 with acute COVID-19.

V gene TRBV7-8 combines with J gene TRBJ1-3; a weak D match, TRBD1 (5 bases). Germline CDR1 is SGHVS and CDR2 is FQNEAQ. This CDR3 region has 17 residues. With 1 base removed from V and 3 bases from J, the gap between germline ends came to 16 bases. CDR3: CASSLVRSGDGGNTIYF. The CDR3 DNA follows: TGTGCCAGCAGCTTAGTGAGATCGGGGGATGGTGGAAACACCATATATTTT. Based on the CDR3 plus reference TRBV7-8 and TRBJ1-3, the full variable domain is GAGVSQSPRYKVAKRGQDVALRCDPISGHVSLFWYQQALGQGPEFLTYFQNEAQLDKSGLPSDRFFAERPEGSVSTLKIQRTQQEDSAVYLCASSLVRSGDGGNTIYFGEGSWLTVV.

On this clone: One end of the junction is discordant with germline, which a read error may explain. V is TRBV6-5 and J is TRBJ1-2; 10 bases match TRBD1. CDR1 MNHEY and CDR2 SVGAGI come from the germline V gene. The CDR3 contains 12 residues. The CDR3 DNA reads TGTGCCAGCAGCCTGACAGGGGGCCCCACCTACTTC. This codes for CASSLTGGPTYF.

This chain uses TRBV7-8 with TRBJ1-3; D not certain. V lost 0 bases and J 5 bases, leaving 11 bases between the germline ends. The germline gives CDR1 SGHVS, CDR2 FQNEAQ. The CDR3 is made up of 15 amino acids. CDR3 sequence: CASSLARGFRNTIYF. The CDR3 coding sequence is TGTGCCAGCAGCTTAGCGCGCGGGTTTAGAAACACCATATATTTT.

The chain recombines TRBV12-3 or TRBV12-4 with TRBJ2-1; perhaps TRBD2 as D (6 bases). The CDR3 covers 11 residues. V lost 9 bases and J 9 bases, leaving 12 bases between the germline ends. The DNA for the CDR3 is TGTGCCAGTAGAAGGGAGGCTGAGCAGTTCTTC. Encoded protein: CASRREAEQFF.

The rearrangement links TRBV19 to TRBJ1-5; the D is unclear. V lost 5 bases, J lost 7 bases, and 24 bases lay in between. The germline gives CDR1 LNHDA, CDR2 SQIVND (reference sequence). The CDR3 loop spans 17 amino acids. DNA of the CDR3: TGTGCCAGTAGTGGAGGGTCCGGTCTATCCGTAAACCAGCCCCAGCATTTT. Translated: CASSGGSGLSVNQPQHF.

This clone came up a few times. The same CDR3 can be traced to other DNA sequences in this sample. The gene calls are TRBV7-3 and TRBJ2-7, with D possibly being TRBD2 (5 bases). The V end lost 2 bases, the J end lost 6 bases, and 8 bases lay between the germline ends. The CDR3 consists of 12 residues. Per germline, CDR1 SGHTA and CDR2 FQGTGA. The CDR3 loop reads CASSLRGGEQYF. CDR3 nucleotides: TGTGCCAGCAGCTTACGGGGTGGCGAGCAGTACTTC.

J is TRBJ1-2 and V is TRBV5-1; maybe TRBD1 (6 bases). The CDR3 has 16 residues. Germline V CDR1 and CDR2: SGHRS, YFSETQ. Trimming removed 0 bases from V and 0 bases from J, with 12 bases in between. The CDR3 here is CASSLDGTPSNYGYTF. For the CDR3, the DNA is TGCGCCAGCAGCTTGGATGGGACACCTTCTAACTATGGCTACACCTTC.

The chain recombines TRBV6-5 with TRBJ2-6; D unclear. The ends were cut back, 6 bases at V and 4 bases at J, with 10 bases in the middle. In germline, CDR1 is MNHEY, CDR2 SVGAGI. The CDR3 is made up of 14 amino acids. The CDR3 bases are TGTGCCAGCAGCTCAGTTGCCGGGGCCAACGTCCTGACTTTC. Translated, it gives CASSSVAGANVLTF.

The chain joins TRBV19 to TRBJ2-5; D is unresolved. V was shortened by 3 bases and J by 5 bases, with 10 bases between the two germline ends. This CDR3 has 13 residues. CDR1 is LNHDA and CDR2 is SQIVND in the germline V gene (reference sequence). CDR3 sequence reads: CASSMNYAETQYF. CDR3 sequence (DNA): TGTGCCAGTAGTATGAACTATGCGGAGACCCAGTACTTC.

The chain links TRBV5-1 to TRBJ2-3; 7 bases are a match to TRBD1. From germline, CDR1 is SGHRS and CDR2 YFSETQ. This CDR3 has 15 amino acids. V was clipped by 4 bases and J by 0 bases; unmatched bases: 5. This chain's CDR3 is CASSARDRSTDTQYF. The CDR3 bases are TGCGCCAGCAGCGCAAGGGACAGAAGCACAGATACGCAGTATTTT.

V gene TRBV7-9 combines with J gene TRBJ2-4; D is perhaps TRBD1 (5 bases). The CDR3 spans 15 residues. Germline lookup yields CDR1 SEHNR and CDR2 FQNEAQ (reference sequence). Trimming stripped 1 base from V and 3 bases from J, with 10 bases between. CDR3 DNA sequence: TGTGCCAGCAGCTTAGACAGGTTTGGCAAAAACATTCAGTACTTC. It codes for CASSLDRFGKNIQYF.

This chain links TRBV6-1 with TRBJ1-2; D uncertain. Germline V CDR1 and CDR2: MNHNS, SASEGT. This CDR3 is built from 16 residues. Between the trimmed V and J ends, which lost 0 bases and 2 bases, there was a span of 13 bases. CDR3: CASSEAPGLINYGYTF. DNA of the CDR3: TGTGCCAGCAGTGAAGCTCCCGGACTGATAAACTATGGCTACACCTTC.

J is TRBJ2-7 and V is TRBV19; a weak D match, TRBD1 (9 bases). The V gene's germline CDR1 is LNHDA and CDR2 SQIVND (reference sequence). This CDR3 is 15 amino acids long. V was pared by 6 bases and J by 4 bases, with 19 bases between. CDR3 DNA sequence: TGTGCCAGTAGACCGGGGGGGACAGGGAGATACGAGCAGTACTTC. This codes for CASRPGGTGRYEQYF.

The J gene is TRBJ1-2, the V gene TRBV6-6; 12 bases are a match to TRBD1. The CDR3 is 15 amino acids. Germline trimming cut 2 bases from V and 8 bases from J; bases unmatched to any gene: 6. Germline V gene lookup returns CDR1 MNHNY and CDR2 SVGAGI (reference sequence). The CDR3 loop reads CASSYPGQGAGGYTF. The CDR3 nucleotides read TGTGCCAGCAGTTACCCGGGACAGGGGGCTGGCGGCTACACCTTC.

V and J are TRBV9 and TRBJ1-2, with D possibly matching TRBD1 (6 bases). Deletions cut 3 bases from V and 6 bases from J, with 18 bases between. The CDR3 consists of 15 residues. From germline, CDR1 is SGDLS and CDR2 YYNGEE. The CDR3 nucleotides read TGTGCCAGCAGCGCATTAACCGGGACAAAGAATGGCTACACCTTC. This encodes CASSALTGTKNGYTF.

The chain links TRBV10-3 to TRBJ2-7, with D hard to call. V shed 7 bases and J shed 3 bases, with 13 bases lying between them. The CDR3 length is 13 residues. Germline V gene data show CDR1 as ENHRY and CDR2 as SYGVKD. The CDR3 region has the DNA TGTGCCATCATCTCTGACATTGGCTACGAGCAGTACTTC. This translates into CAIISDIGYEQYF.

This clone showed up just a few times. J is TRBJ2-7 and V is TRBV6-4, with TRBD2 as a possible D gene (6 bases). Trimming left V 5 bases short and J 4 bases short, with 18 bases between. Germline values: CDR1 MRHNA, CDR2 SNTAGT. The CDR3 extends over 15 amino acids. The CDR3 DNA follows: TGTGCCAGCAGTAGACTACGGGGGATTGAGTACGAGCAGTACTTC. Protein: CASSRLRGIEYEQYF.

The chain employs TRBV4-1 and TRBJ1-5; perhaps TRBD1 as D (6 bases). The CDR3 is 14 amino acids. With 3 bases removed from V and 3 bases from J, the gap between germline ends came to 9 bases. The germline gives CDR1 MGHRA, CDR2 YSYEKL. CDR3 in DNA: TGCGCCAGCAGCCAGGGGGCGGACAATCAGCCCCAGCATTTT. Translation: CASSQGADNQPQHF.